A single count supports the clone carrying this T cell receptor beta chain. Its target is not known. The entry originates in a study of cytomegalovirus exposure and HLA in healthy donors. Whole-study findings and limits: According to a later analysis, most TCR beta chains associated with CMV appeared HLA-restricted. Analysis performed later showed TCR beta chains linked to HLA being more clonally expanded than equally common others. As a later analysis showed, a missense DCLRE1C variant was linked to trimming of TCR beta V- and J-genes.

As for the donors, each was a healthy bone marrow donor. The germline gives CDR1 SGHRS, CDR2 YFSETQ. V lost 3 bases and J lost 5, with 11 bases in between. The CDR3 is 13 amino acids. Primers: 60 Vbeta forward and 13 Jbeta reverse. Sequencing was performed with immunoSEQ multiplex PCR; in TCRdb, only in-frame clones are kept and a portion is missing. The sample includes under 95,000 clones, over 75% of them seen just once. Sequences were obtained from PBMCs. The receptor comes from a boy aged 5-17 years in good health and CMV-seronegative. V is TRBV5-1 and J is TRBJ1-1, with D tentatively TRBD1 (5 bases). Written as DNA, the CDR3 is TGCGCCAGCAGCTGGGGCCCGGCGACTGAAGCTTTCTTT. Its translation is CASSWGPATEAFF.